This is a list of T cell receptor beta chains from one sample in a study of technical replicates of blood from a few donors. TCRdb's table, derived via immunoSEQ multiplex PCR, lists solely in-frame clones and lacks some. Of 70,000 to 80,000 clones listed, about nine tenths are singletons. The sequenced sample consisted of T cells isolated from PBMCs. The source of these receptors is a human donor in good health. Some clones in this sample may be carry-over from other donors' samples. The CDR3 runs from the conserved cysteine through the conserved F or W.

cdr3_length	v_call	cdr3_aa
13	TRBV29-1	CSVDLLAKETQYF
15	TRBV2	CASSGWTSGPYEQYF
14	TRBV5-1	CASSLAGEPYEQYF
14	TRBV4-2	CASSQVEGAYEQYF
17	TRBV11-3	CASSTLRRGERTGELFF
14	TRBV7-9	CASSSQGARNEQFF
17	TRBV5-1	CASRTGTSGRGSYEQYF
14	TRBV9	CASSGGQYNTEAFF
14	TRBV7-9	CASSLFTAHTEAFF
15	TRBV5-6	CASSPQGQWISPLHF
13	TRBV4-2	CASSHVSTDTQYF
12	TRBV5-4	CASNPGPGEQYF
14	TRBV30	CAWSVGVSGNTIYF
16	TRBV4-1	CASSPTPQGHKDTQYF
14	TRBV4-1	CASSLNSGSYEQYF
13	TRBV14	CASSQERYNEQFF
16	TRBV11-2	CASSQRGRRTYNEQFF
16	TRBV6-6	CASSPSHGSNNQPQHF
19	TRBV7-9	CASRSGVSDRASLNYGYTF
13	TRBV2	CASSEYRGSTQYF
13	TRBV19	CASNVGAVQPQHF
10	TRBV28	CASFGETQYF
15	TRBV10-3	CAISVDRGFNTEAFF
15	TRBV5-4	CASSLGPGNLYEQYF
11	TRBV30	CAWTGYNEQFF
15	TRBV28	CASSLRNRPGYEQYF
14	TRBV28	CASRVGGNTGELFF
14	TRBV5-1	CASSLGDRANGYTF
14	TRBV5-1	CASSLQGARETQYF
16	TRBV2	CASSPDRISTNTEAFF
14	TRBV5-1	CASSSGTSTDTQYF
13	TRBV18	CASSPTEQETQYF
20	TRBV23-1	CASSQSGLGSDTEDGNTIYF
18	TRBV11-2	CASSLGRKTTSSYNEQFF
14	TRBV9	CASSVQGVPYEQYF
14	TRBV10-3	CAISADRAPYEQYF
15	TRBV5-4	CASSLRGRGRTEAFF
17	TRBV4-1	CASSRDRGRPGANVLTF
16	TRBV2	CASSVAPATGGSEQYF
20	TRBV4-2	CASSQEPPPTLATSSYEQYF
16	TRBV7-6	CASSPGGPLLYNEQFF
14	TRBV10-1	CASSVGQRGNEQFF
16	TRBV27	CASSPLPQGAKNIQYF
13	TRBV5-1	CASSFWGQGEQFF
14	TRBV29-1	CSAWTGNSNQPQHF
14	TRBV10-3	CAISLPSGGYEQYF
16	TRBV7-9	CASSALAGVSYNEQFF
15	TRBV7-9	CASSPGGSGANVLTF
18	TRBV10-3	CAISESWHAGAGTDTQYF
14	TRBV29-1	CSVLKPGVQETQYF
14	TRBV5-1	CASSLEGGNTEAFF
14	TRBV6-6	CASRGGDLNTEAFF
12	TRBV29-1	CSVGFITDTQYF